These 6 T cell receptor beta chains were sequenced from one sample in a study of Ad26.COV2.S vaccination and SARS-CoV-2 variants. Measured with immunoSEQ multiplex PCR; TCRdb has only the in-frame clones, and not every one. Of about 39,000 clones detected, approximately 83% appear once; the ten largest clones hold over 40%. The source material was peripheral blood, sampled after recovery from COVID-19. The receptors come from a human donor who had recovered from COVID-19.

This clone was observed a few times. In DNA form, the CDR3 reads TGTGCCAGCAGTGACTCTGACAGGCAGTACTCTGGGGCCAACGTCCTGACTTTC. Translated: CASSDSDRQYSGANVLTF. The chain uses TRBV6-4 and TRBJ2-6; tentatively, D is TRBD1 (6 bases). The germline V gene encodes CDR1 MRHNA and CDR2 SNTAGT. The CDR3 contains 18 residues. Trimming took 0 bases from V and 0 from J, leaving 12 bases between them.

The chain carries TRBV24-1 and TRBJ2-3; D not resolved. V was clipped by 7 bases and J by 6 bases, with 7 bases between them. CDR3 length: 11 residues. Germline V gene sequence: CDR1 KGHDR, CDR2 SFDVKD. Written as DNA, the CDR3 is TGTGCCACCAGCAGACTGGATACGCAGTATTTT. Translated: CATSRLDTQYF.

This clone was observed a single time. This chain uses TRBV5-4 with TRBJ2-3; 12 bases align to TRBD2. The junction had 5 bases not matched to a gene; V was cut back by 1 base and J by 5 bases. This CDR3 comprises 16 residues. Looked up from germline, CDR1 is SGHNT and CDR2 is YYREEE (reference sequence). The chain's CDR3 is CASSLRSLAGGDTQYF. The CDR3 nucleotides read TGTGCCAGCAGCTTGAGGTCACTAGCGGGGGGAGATACGCAGTATTTT.

The chain employs TRBV6-5 and TRBJ1-1; 9 positions match TRBD1. The J segment lost 1 base and the V segment lost 1 base, leaving 1 base of the junction unmatched. This CDR3 is 15 amino acids long. From germline, CDR1 is MNHEY and CDR2 SVGAGI. CDR3 amino acids: CASSYWGQGNTEAFF. The DNA of the CDR3 is TGTGCCAGCAGTTACTGGGGACAGGGGAACACTGAAGCTTTCTTT.

The V and J genes are TRBV6-5 and TRBJ2-1, with a weak D call TRBD2 (6 bases). With 7 bases removed from V and 8 bases from J, the gap between germline ends came to 18 bases. There are 14 residues in the CDR3. Per the germline V gene, CDR1 is MNHEY and CDR2 is SVGAGI. The CDR3 loop is CASTLNPGSDEQFF. The DNA for the CDR3 is TGTGCCAGCACCCTAAACCCCGGGAGTGATGAGCAGTTCTTC.

The rearrangement uses TRBV5-1 and TRBJ2-3; 8 bases line up with TRBD1. Germline lookup yields CDR1 SGHRS and CDR2 YFSETQ. CDR3 length: 15 residues. V was clipped by 4 bases and J by 4 bases; unmatched bases: 8. This CDR3 is CASSPRPGGADTQYF. The CDR3 DNA follows: TGCGCCAGCAGCCCTCGCCCAGGGGGCGCAGATACGCAGTATTTT.